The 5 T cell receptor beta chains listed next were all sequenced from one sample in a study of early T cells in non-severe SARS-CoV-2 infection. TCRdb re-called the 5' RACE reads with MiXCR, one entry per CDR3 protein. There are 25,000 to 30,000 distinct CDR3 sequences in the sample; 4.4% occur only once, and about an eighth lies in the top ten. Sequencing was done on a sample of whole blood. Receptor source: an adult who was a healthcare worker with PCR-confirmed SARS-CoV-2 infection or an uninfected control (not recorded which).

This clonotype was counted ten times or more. CDR3 DNA sequence: TGTGCCACCAGTGATGAACGATCGAGCGGCTACACCTTC. Translation: CATSDERSSGYTF. The chain has TRBV24-1 and TRBJ1-2, with unresolved D. The CDR3 extends over 13 amino acids. Looked up from germline, CDR1 is KGHDR and CDR2 is SFDVKD. Trimming took 3 bases from V and 8 from J, leaving 12 bases between them.

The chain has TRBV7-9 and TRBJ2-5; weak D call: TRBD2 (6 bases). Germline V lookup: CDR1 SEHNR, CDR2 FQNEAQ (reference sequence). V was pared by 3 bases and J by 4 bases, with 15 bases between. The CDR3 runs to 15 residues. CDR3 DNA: TGTGCCAGCAGCTTGCAGACTAGGGCTCGAGAGACCCAGTACTTC. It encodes CASSLQTRARETQYF.

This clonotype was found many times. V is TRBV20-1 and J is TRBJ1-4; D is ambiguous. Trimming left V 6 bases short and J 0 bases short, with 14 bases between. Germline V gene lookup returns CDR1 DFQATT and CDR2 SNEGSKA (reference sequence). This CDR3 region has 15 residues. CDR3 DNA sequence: TGCAGTGCCAGCCCCTTTTTGGCAACTAATGAAAAACTGTTTTTT. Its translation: CSASPFLATNEKLFF.

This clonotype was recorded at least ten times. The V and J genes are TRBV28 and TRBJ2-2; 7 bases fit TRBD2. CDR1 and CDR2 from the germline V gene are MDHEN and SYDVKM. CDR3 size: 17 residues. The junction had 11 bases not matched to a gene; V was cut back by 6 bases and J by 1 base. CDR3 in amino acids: CASRYRASGKNTGELFF. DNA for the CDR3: TGTGCCAGCAGGTATCGCGCTAGCGGAAAGAACACCGGGGAGCTGTTTTTT.

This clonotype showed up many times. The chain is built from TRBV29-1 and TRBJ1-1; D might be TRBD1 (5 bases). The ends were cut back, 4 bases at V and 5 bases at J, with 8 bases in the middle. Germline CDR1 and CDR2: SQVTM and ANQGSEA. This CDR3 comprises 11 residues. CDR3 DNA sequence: TGCAGCGTTGTGGCAGGGACTGAAGCTTTCTTT. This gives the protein CSVVAGTEAFF.